This T cell receptor beta chain came from a study of blood T cell repertoires in COVID-19. Study as a whole: From T cells, B-cell-depleted T cells, or PBMCs came the material, which was cDNA or gDNA.

Profiling relied on immunoSEQ multiplex PCR, and the TCRdb table lists in-frame clones only, not all of them. This table has almost 250,000 clones, around 86% appearing once. Germline V gene sequence: CDR1 SGHTA, CDR2 FQGNSA. The CDR3 is made up of 13 amino acids. The sample holds a few counts of this clone. An end of the junction does not agree with germline; a read error may underlie this. This chain links TRBV7-2 with TRBJ1-1, with D possibly being TRBD1 (6 bases). Material: peripheral blood. The source of this sequence is a woman aged 55-70 years who had recovered from COVID-19. CDR3 protein: CASRTTGNAEAFF. The CDR3, as DNA: TGTGCCAGCAGAACAACAGGGAACGCTGAAGCTTTCTTT.